Listed here are 7 T cell receptor beta chains from one sample, sequenced in a study of T cell repertoires in cytomegalovirus infection. From the reads, TCRdb called clonotypes with MiXCR, one entry per CDR3 protein. The sample records more than 400,000 distinct CDR3 sequences, 26% being singletons. The sequenced sample was PBMCs. The receptors come from a human donor in good health (CMV status not recorded). Some clones in this sample may be carry-over from other donors' samples.

With respect to this clonotype: Sequence at one end of the junction differs from germline and may be a read error. CDR3 bases: TGTGCCAGCAGTCCCGGTAGCCCTACAGGAGGTGAGAAGTTCTTC. As protein: CASSPGSPTGGEKFF. The rearrangement joins TRBV27 to TRBJ2-1; D is tentatively TRBD1 or TRBD2 (5 bases each). CDR1 and CDR2 from the germline V gene are MNHEY and SMNVEV (reference sequence). The CDR3 extends over 15 amino acids.

This sequence joins TRBV6-1 and TRBJ2-1, with 8 bases fitting TRBD2. The CDR3 is made up of 12 amino acids. The germline gives CDR1 MNHNS, CDR2 SASEGT. Losses at the gene ends were 7 bases for V and 12 bases for J; bases not matched to a gene: 8. The CDR3 nucleotides are TGTGCCAGCACCACCGGACTAGCAACGCAGTTCTTC. This codes for CASTTGLATQFF.

The genes are TRBV12-3 or TRBV12-4 and TRBJ2-2; the match to TRBD2 covers 7 bases. The CDR3 runs 16 residues. V lost 5 bases, J lost 1 base, and 7 bases stayed unmatched. CDR3 coding DNA: TGTGCCAGCAGTCCGAGACTAGCAGAGAACACCGGGGAGCTGTTTTTT. This translates into CASSPRLAENTGELFF.

There are many counts of this clonotype. CDR3 protein: CASSQANIQYF. CDR3 DNA sequence: TGTGCCAGCAGCCAGGCAAACATTCAGTACTTC. The chain couples TRBV11-2 to TRBJ2-4; no definite D call. Looked up from germline, CDR1 is SGHAT and CDR2 is FQNNGV. The CDR3 spans 11 residues. V lost 5 bases and J lost 6, with 5 bases in between.

In nucleotides, the CDR3 is TGTGCCAGCAGCGTCTCCGGCGGGACAGGGGTCTCCTACGAGCAGTACTTC. It is translated as CASSVSGGTGVSYEQYF. V is TRBV7-2 and J is TRBJ2-7; 10 bases are a match to TRBD1. The CDR3 length is 17 residues. With V trimmed by 5 bases and J by 0 bases, 10 bases remained unmatched. Per germline, CDR1 SGHTA and CDR2 FQGNSA.

This clonotype appeared a few times. The chain combines TRBV19 with TRBJ1-1; D gene ambiguous. V lost 4 bases and J lost 0, with 12 bases in between. CDR1 is LNHDA and CDR2 is SQIVND in the germline V gene (reference sequence). This CDR3 comprises 15 residues. CDR3 nucleotide sequence: TGTGCCAGTAGTAGTACCTGGGTTCTGAACACTGAAGCTTTCTTT. Its translation is CASSSTWVLNTEAFF.

The chain combines TRBV3-1 with TRBJ2-7; D not resolved. V was shortened by 4 bases and J by 0 bases, with 16 bases between the two germline ends. This CDR3 contains 16 residues. The germline V gene has CDR1 LGHDT and CDR2 YNNKEL (reference sequence). This CDR3 reads CASSPQRQLSSYEQYF. The CDR3 nucleotides are TGTGCCAGCAGCCCCCAACGGCAATTAAGCTCCTACGAGCAGTACTTC.